This T cell receptor (beta chain) derives from a study of cytomegalovirus exposure and HLA in healthy donors. This clone was picked up one time. The PCR made use of 60 Vbeta and 13 Jbeta primers. Method: immunoSEQ multiplex PCR; TCRdb's copy keeps in-frame clones and lacks some. The data contain 80,000 or so clones, around 60% of them seen just once; the ten biggest clones take up roughly 4.5%. CDR1 is LNHDA, CDR2 SQIVND, per germline (reference sequence). The germline V and J ends were trimmed by 3 bases and 7 bases, with 15 bases remaining between them. The CDR3 contains 14 residues. Sequenced material: PBMCs. This chain uses TRBV19 with TRBJ1-2; perhaps TRBD1 as D (6 bases). The sequence derives from a male donor in good health and CMV-seropositive. As DNA, the CDR3 is TGTGCCAGTAGTATCTGGGACAATCGCTGTGGCTACACCTTC. The encoded protein is CASSIWDNRCGYTF.